This T cell receptor beta chain emerged from a study of OX40 agonist ivuxolimab in advanced cancers. Study details: Prior checkpoint blockade (anti-PD-1, anti-PD-L1 or anti-CTLA-4) was permitted; approximately 40% had it.

Some clones are missing from TCRdb's copy, which holds only in-frame ones; the method was immunoSEQ multiplex PCR. The sample has roughly 73,000 clones, about nine tenths seen once. Germline loops: CDR1 LNHDA, CDR2 SQIVND (reference sequence). There are 12 residues in the CDR3. V lost 1 base and J 4 bases, leaving 4 bases between the germline ends. The sequencing used CD4+ or CD8+ T cells sorted from blood, collected in a trial of the OX40 agonist ivuxolimab. The chain employs TRBV19 and TRBJ1-2; D unclear. The TCR originated in an adult with an advanced solid tumor such as melanoma, head and neck, liver or kidney cancer. In DNA form, the CDR3 reads TGTGCCAGTAGTATAGCATCCTATGGCTACACCTTC. Encoded protein: CASSIASYGYTF.